The source of this T cell receptor beta chain is a study of cytomegalovirus exposure and HLA in healthy donors. The CDR3 is 15 amino acids. Looked up from germline, CDR1 is SGHRS and CDR2 is YFSETQ. Trimming removed 3 bases from V and 7 bases from J; junction bases left unmatched: 7. This PCR relied on a set of 60 Vbeta primers and 13 Jbeta primers. The method was immunoSEQ multiplex PCR; TCRdb's version includes in-frame clones alone and lacks a portion of them. This table holds about 95,000 clones, 78% found once. This clone was observed a few times. Sequenced: PBMCs. The chain joins TRBV5-1 to TRBJ2-1, with 10 positions matching TRBD2. The receptor comes from a woman aged 40-49 years in good health and CMV-seropositive. The CDR3 region is CASSSKREGLNEQFF. In DNA form, the CDR3 reads TGCGCCAGCAGCTCCAAGCGGGAGGGACTGAATGAGCAGTTCTTC.